This T cell receptor beta chain is drawn from a study of patients and donors after allogeneic stem cell transplantation. MiXCR, run by TCRdb on the RT-PCR reads, gives a single entry per CDR3 protein. Of roughly 880,000 distinct CDR3 sequences listed, more than 15% are singletons. This clonotype has at least ten counts. The CDR3 loop spans 13 amino acids. V was shortened by 1 base and J by 2 bases, with 3 bases between the two germline ends. Germline V gene sequence: CDR1 LGHNA, CDR2 YSLEER. Sequencing input: blood, either unsorted or a sorted T cell fraction (not recorded which). The receptor comes from a human donor who was either an allogeneic HSCT recipient or a stem cell or donor lymphocyte infusion donor (not recorded which). It is not recorded whose cells these are; they may come from a transplant donor. The chain recombines TRBV4-3 with TRBJ1-3; no clear D gene. The CDR3 DNA reads as TGCGCCAGCAGCCAAGCGCCTGGAAACACCATATATTTT. Translation gives CASSQAPGNTIYF.